This TCR beta chain was captured in a study of T-cell memory formation after mild COVID-19. Germline assignment: CDR1 MNHEY and CDR2 SVGEGT. CDR3 length: 14 amino acids. The ends were cut back, 8 bases at V and 2 bases at J, with 14 bases in the middle. TCRdb analysed the 5' RACE reads with MiXCR anew, one entry per CDR3 protein. Of about 210,000 distinct CDR3 sequences listed, over 9.5% are singletons. This receptor was identified in a man younger than 30 who had mild COVID-19 (a few samples of this study predate the infection). Cell type and time point are not known. The sequencing input was PBMCs or a T cell subset sorted from them (not recorded which). The chain joins TRBV6-2 or TRBV6-3 to TRBJ2-3; perhaps D is TRBD1 or TRBD2 (5 bases each). CDR3 sequence reads: CASSPEGSTDTQYF. CDR3 DNA sequence: TGTGCCAGCTCCCCCGAGGGGTCCACAGATACGCAGTATTTT.